The clone carrying this T cell receptor beta chain was recorded at least ten times. Its specificity is unknown. The data belong to a study of early T cells in non-severe SARS-CoV-2 infection. At the level of the study: The chains were unpaired, and the sequenced material was bulk RNA from unsorted whole blood. Study-wide points: In VDJdb matching, anti-spike CD8 responses were favored while private and CD4 specificities went missing.

The V segment lost 0 bases and the J segment 4 bases; nucleotides outside the gene matches: 5. CDR3 length equals 16 residues. The germline CDR1 and CDR2 sequences are WNHNN and SYGVQD (reference sequence). TCRdb analysed the 5' RACE reads with MiXCR anew, one entry per CDR3 protein. The data show about 80,000 distinct CDR3 sequences, with roughly 6% seen just once and roughly 8.1% held by the top ten. Sequencing was performed on whole blood. The rearrangement joins TRBV10-1 to TRBJ2-1; the match to TRBD1 covers 8 bases. This clonotype originated in an adult who was a healthcare worker with PCR-confirmed SARS-CoV-2 infection or an uninfected control (not recorded which). CDR3 sequence reads: CASSESTTGAYNEQFF. CDR3 nucleotide sequence: TGCGCCAGCAGTGAGTCGACGACAGGGGCATACAATGAGCAGTTCTTC.